This entry lists 21 T cell receptor beta chains sequenced from one sample in a study of blood T cell repertoires in COVID-19. The protocol was immunoSEQ multiplex PCR, while the TCRdb copy is restricted to in-frame clones and leaves out a portion. The sample gives around 310,000 clones, 90% of which show up once; 1% is in the top ten. Sequencing used peripheral blood. The receptors come from a woman aged 35 to 49 with COVID-19, enrolled during active disease.

The chain has TRBV7-2 and TRBJ2-7; 12 bases line up with TRBD1. The ends lost 3 bases at V and 2 bases at J; junction bases unmatched: 5. The CDR3 contains 16 residues. In germline, CDR1 is SGHTA, CDR2 FQGNSA. Written as DNA, the CDR3 is TGTGCCAGCAGCTTGGGGACAGGGGGCGCGCCCTACGAGCAGTACTTC. Protein product: CASSLGTGGAPYEQYF.

This CDR3 is CASSRQGSNTEAFF. For the CDR3, the DNA is TGTGCCAGCAGCCGACAGGGGTCGAACACTGAAGCTTTCTTT. This rearrangement joins TRBV7-3 to TRBJ1-1, with TRBD1 matching over 8 bases. Germline values: CDR1 SGHTA, CDR2 FQGTGA. V lost 5 bases to trimming and J lost 1 base; unmatched junction nucleotides: 3. The CDR3 length is 14 residues.

The chain couples TRBV9 to TRBJ2-3; D ambiguous. The CDR3 covers 15 residues. Trimming removed 0 bases at V and 0 bases at J, with 8 bases between. Germline V gene sequence: CDR1 SGDLS, CDR2 YYNGEE. In nucleotides, the CDR3 is TGTGCCAGCAGCGTAGGAACTCGTAGCACAGATACGCAGTATTTT. Protein: CASSVGTRSTDTQYF.

The V gene is TRBV19, the J gene TRBJ1-1; 7 positions agree with TRBD1. V was pared by 8 bases and J by 0 bases, with 3 bases of the junction left unmatched. Germline-derived CDR1 and CDR2 are LNHDA and SQIVND (reference sequence). The CDR3 sequence is 13 residues long. For the CDR3, the DNA is TGTGCCAGTTCGGGACAGTTGAACACTGAAGCTTTCTTT. Amino acid sequence: CASSGQLNTEAFF. Supplemented by reference TRBV19 and TRBJ1-1, the full variable domain reads DGGITQSPKYLFRKEGQNVTLSCEQNLNHDAMYWYRQDPGQGLRLIYYSQIVNDFQKGDIAEGYSVSREKKESFPLTVTSAQKNPTAFYLCASSGQLNTEAFFGQGTRLTVV.

The chain couples TRBV7-9 to TRBJ1-5; D call uncertain. The CDR3 spans 13 residues. V was trimmed by 2 bases and J by 0 bases, leaving 2 bases between them. The germline gives CDR1 SEHNR, CDR2 FQNEAQ (reference sequence). The CDR3 sequence: CASSLLSNQPQHF. CDR3 DNA sequence: TGTGCCAGCAGCTTACTTAGCAATCAGCCCCAGCATTTT.

This chain links TRBV6-2 or TRBV6-3 with TRBJ2-5, with D perhaps matching TRBD1 (5 bases). The CDR3 covers 14 residues. Trimming shortened V by 2 bases and J by 7 bases, and 14 bases separated the two germline ends. The germline V gene has CDR1 MNHEY and CDR2 SVGEGT. For the CDR3, the DNA is TGTGCCAGCAGTTACCCCGACAGCCCAAGGACCCAGTACTTC. Protein: CASSYPDSPRTQYF.

The chain uses TRBV5-1 and TRBJ2-5; a weak D match, TRBD2 (5 bases). Germline V lookup: CDR1 SGHRS, CDR2 YFSETQ. This CDR3 is built from 17 residues. The V end was cut by 0 bases, the J end by 5 bases, with 20 bases between. The CDR3 spells CASSLGRWHRVGETQYF. The CDR3 nucleotides read TGCGCCAGCAGCTTGGGGAGGTGGCACCGGGTAGGGGAGACCCAGTACTTC.

The J gene is TRBJ2-5, the V gene TRBV28; 9 bases line up with TRBD1. Germline lookup yields CDR1 MDHEN and CDR2 SYDVKM. This CDR3 has 14 residues. Germline trimming cut 6 bases from V and 2 bases from J; bases unmatched to any gene: 4. CDR3 residues: CASRTTGGQETQYF. The DNA for the CDR3 is TGTGCCAGCAGGACGACAGGGGGGCAAGAGACCCAGTACTTC. The variable domain in full, with the rest retrieved from reference TRBV28 and TRBJ2-5, is DVKVTQSSRYLVKRTGEKVFLECVQDMDHENMFWYRQDPGLGLRLIYFSYDVKMKEKGDIPEGYSVSREKKERFSLILESASTNQTSMYLCASRTTGGQETQYFGPGTRLLVL.

The genes are TRBV24-1 and TRBJ2-3; 7 nucleotides agree with TRBD2. The CDR3 has 15 residues. The germline V gene encodes CDR1 KGHDR and CDR2 SFDVKD. Trimming took 5 bases from V and 2 from J; bases not matched to a gene: 6. The CDR3 here is CATSGGGVLTDTQYF. The CDR3, as DNA: TGTGCCACCAGTGGGGGAGGGGTTCTCACAGATACGCAGTATTTT.

This chain connects TRBV19 to TRBJ1-1; D not resolved. From germline, CDR1 is LNHDA and CDR2 SQIVND (reference sequence). CDR3 size: 15 residues. Between the trimmed V and J ends, which lost 1 base and 3 bases, there was a span of 12 bases. The CDR3 DNA sequence: TGTGCCAGTAGTATAGCGAGGGTATTAGACACTGAAGCTTTCTTT. Its protein product is CASSIARVLDTEAFF.

The rearrangement links TRBV28 to TRBJ1-5; D perhaps matches TRBD1 (5 bases). Germline CDR1 is MDHEN and CDR2 is SYDVKM. V was pared by 6 bases and J by 5 bases, with 17 bases between. The length of the CDR3 is 15 residues. The CDR3: CASSRRDGPYQPQHF. In nucleotides, the CDR3 is TGTGCCAGCAGCAGGCGGGACGGACCTTATCAGCCCCAGCATTTT. Based on the CDR3 plus reference TRBV28 and TRBJ1-5, the full variable domain is DVKVTQSSRYLVKRTGEKVFLECVQDMDHENMFWYRQDPGLGLRLIYFSYDVKMKEKGDIPEGYSVSREKKERFSLILESASTNQTSMYLCASSRRDGPYQPQHFGDGTRLSIL.

The gene calls are TRBV27 and TRBJ1-6; 8 bases fit TRBD1. Germline CDR1 is MNHEY and CDR2 is SMNVEV (reference sequence). V was pared by 6 bases and J by 2 bases, with 6 bases of the junction left unmatched. CDR3 size: 16 residues. In nucleotides, the CDR3 is TGTGCCAGCAGGTCTACAGGGGGAACCTATAATTCACCCCTCCACTTT. Its protein is CASRSTGGTYNSPLHF.

This clone has a single count. The CDR3 is CASSPSYSGNTIYF. As DNA, the CDR3 is TGTGCCAGCAGCCCCTCTTACTCTGGAAACACCATATATTTT. This chain links TRBV3-1 (or the pseudogene TRBV3-2) with TRBJ1-3; D call uncertain. CDR1 is LGHDT and CDR2 is YNNKEL in the germline V gene (reference sequence). V was clipped by 4 bases and J by 0 bases, with 7 bases between them. The length of the CDR3 is 14 residues.

The J gene is TRBJ1-4, the V gene TRBV13, with TRBD1 matching over 7 bases. This CDR3 spans 14 amino acids. Unmatched junction bases numbered 5, after V lost 3 bases and J lost 7 bases. Germline V gene lookup returns CDR1 PRHDT and CDR2 FYEKMQ (reference sequence). CDR3 DNA sequence: TGTGCCAGCAGCTTTCGACAGGGTGGTGAAAAACTGTTTTTT. Its translation: CASSFRQGGEKLFF.

The rearrangement links TRBV28 to TRBJ2-4; no firm D call. Trimming cost V 6 bases and J 1 base, with 13 bases left between them. This CDR3 has 15 amino acids. Germline V CDR1 and CDR2: MDHEN, SYDVKM. CDR3 in amino acids: CASSPSEAAKNIQYF. In DNA, the CDR3 is TGTGCCAGCAGCCCCAGTGAGGCGGCCAAAAACATTCAGTACTTC.

The chain carries TRBV3-1 (or the pseudogene TRBV3-2) and TRBJ2-3; D not resolved. Germline-derived CDR1 and CDR2 are LGHDT and YNNKEL (reference sequence). V was shortened by 3 bases and J by 0 bases, with 10 bases between the two germline ends. The length of the CDR3 is 15 residues. CDR3 sequence reads: CASSHPVESTDTQYF. The CDR3 bases are TGTGCCAGCAGCCATCCGGTCGAGAGCACAGATACGCAGTATTTT.

The chain couples TRBV11-3 to TRBJ2-2, with TRBD1 matching 8 bases. Germline assignment: CDR1 SGHNT and CDR2 YENEEA. The V gene end was trimmed by 4 bases and the J gene end by 4 bases; junction bases not matched to a gene: 5. CDR3 size: 15 residues. CDR3: CASSSDRGATGELFF. In DNA, the CDR3 is TGTGCCAGCAGCTCAGACAGGGGTGCCACCGGGGAGCTGTTTTTT.

J is TRBJ2-5 and V is TRBV28; D gene unclear. Trimming removed 5 bases at V and 2 bases at J, with 9 bases between. The CDR3 is 13 amino acids. The germline V gene encodes CDR1 MDHEN and CDR2 SYDVKM. This CDR3 reads CASSRLRQETQYF. The CDR3 DNA is TGTGCCAGCAGTCGTCTGAGGCAAGAGACCCAGTACTTC.

The chain recombines TRBV27 with TRBJ1-2, with 9 bases that match TRBD1. The CDR3 consists of 15 residues. The ends lost 8 bases at V and 6 bases at J; junction bases unmatched: 13. Germline V gene data show CDR1 as MNHEY and CDR2 as SMNVEV (reference sequence). The DNA of the CDR3 is TGTGCCAGCGGCCGGGACAGGGAAGGATTTAATGGCTACACCTTC. Translation gives CASGRDREGFNGYTF.

The table lists this clone with a count of one. The chain uses TRBV7-9 and TRBJ2-7, with D tentatively TRBD2 (5 bases). This CDR3 is built from 19 residues. V was pared by 4 bases and J by 0 bases, with 25 bases between. CDR1 is SEHNR, CDR2 FQNEAQ, per germline (reference sequence). The CDR3 DNA sequence: TGTGCCAGCAGCTCACCTGGGTGGTGGAGGCCCCTCGACTCCTACGAGCAGTACTTC. Amino acids: CASSSPGWWRPLDSYEQYF.

J is TRBJ1-4 and V is TRBV6-5; the D is unclear. Germline V lookup: CDR1 MNHEY, CDR2 SVGAGI. Trimming took off 0 bases at V and 2 bases at J, with 10 bases between the two ends. The CDR3 runs 16 residues. The CDR3 region is CASSYSLGRTNEKLFF. CDR3 bases: TGTGCCAGCAGTTACTCGCTCGGGAGGACTAATGAAAAACTGTTTTTT.